One sample yielded the 15 T cell receptor beta chains listed below, sequenced in a study of blood T cell repertoires in COVID-19 (dated by TCRdb to the early 2020s). The method was the immunoSEQ multiplex PCR assay. TCRdb provides this immuneACCESS table in a form limited to in-frame rearrangements. Some clones are lacking; in checked studies, under half of them reflect an unresolved V gene, and why the rest are absent is not known. The sample includes fewer than 250,000 clones, with about 88% observed a single time. The top ten clones comprise over 1.5% of the sample. Sequenced material: peripheral blood. The receptors originated from a man aged 65 to 85 with acute or convalescent COVID-19.

The chain recombines TRBV5-1 with TRBJ2-7; the match to TRBD1 covers 7 bases. Germline loops: CDR1 SGHRS, CDR2 YFSETQ. This CDR3 region has 15 residues. Trimming took 5 bases from V and 5 from J; bases not matched to a gene: 13. DNA for the CDR3: TGCGCCAGCAGAAGAAGTTTTACAGGGGAAAACGAGCAGTACTTC. Translating gives CASRRSFTGENEQYF.

V and J are TRBV12-5 and TRBJ2-7; D not certain. Germline lookup yields CDR1 LGHNT and CDR2 FRNRAP. This CDR3 is 13 amino acids long. V shed 2 bases and J shed 1 base, with 6 bases lying between them. The CDR3 loop reads CASGLSESYEQYF. The CDR3 DNA reads as TGTGCTAGTGGTTTGTCAGAATCCTACGAGCAGTACTTC. The entire variable domain, with the rest obtained from reference TRBV12-5 and TRBJ2-7, is as follows: DARVTQTPRHKVTEMGQEVTMRCQPILGHNTVFWYRQTMMQGLELLAYFRNRAPLDDSGMPKDRFSAEMPDATLATLKIQPSEPRDSAVYFCASGLSESYEQYFGPGTRLTVT.

The chain couples TRBV28 to TRBJ1-2, with TRBD1 matching 12 bases. Germline trimming cut 6 bases from V and 8 bases from J; bases unmatched to any gene: 13. CDR3 length: 16 amino acids. The germline gives CDR1 MDHEN, CDR2 SYDVKM. The CDR3, as DNA: TGTGCCAGCAGGTCCGGGACAGGGGGCGCGGGGTTGGGCTACACCTTC. It is translated as CASRSGTGGAGLGYTF.

V is TRBV6-6 and J is TRBJ1-2, with D possibly being TRBD1 (6 bases). Between the trimmed V and J ends, which lost 2 bases and 3 bases, there was a span of 10 bases. CDR3 length: 14 residues. Germline values: CDR1 MNHNY, CDR2 SVGAGI (reference sequence). The CDR3 region is CASSYGQSDYGYTF. The CDR3 DNA reads TGTGCCAGCAGTTACGGACAGTCTGACTATGGCTACACCTTC.

The V and J genes are TRBV24-1 and TRBJ2-3; weak D call: TRBD2 (5 bases). The CDR3 loop spans 15 amino acids. Trimming removed 4 bases from V and 0 bases from J, with 10 bases in between. CDR1 and CDR2 from the germline V gene are KGHDR and SFDVKD. Here the CDR3 DNA reads TGTGCCACCAGTGAAAGGACTGGTAGCACAGATACGCAGTATTTT. Its protein product is CATSERTGSTDTQYF.

The gene calls are TRBV27 and TRBJ1-1, with TRBD1 matching over 7 bases. Germline values: CDR1 MNHEY, CDR2 SMNVEV (reference sequence). V was clipped by 6 bases and J by 5 bases; unmatched bases: 6. The CDR3 runs to 13 residues. Written as DNA, the CDR3 is TGTGCCAGCAGGAGGGGGCTCGGGACTGAAGCTTTCTTT. The encoded protein is CASRRGLGTEAFF.

V is TRBV3-1 (or the pseudogene TRBV3-2) and J is TRBJ2-1, with TRBD2 identical over 12 bases. The germline V gene has CDR1 LGHDT and CDR2 YNNKEL (reference sequence). This CDR3 spans 17 amino acids. V lost 0 bases, J lost 7 bases, and 7 bases stayed unmatched. CDR3 sequence: CASSQELAGGSRNEQFF. DNA for the CDR3: TGTGCCAGCAGCCAAGAGCTAGCGGGAGGGTCCCGGAATGAGCAGTTCTTC.

The genes are TRBV29-1 and TRBJ2-2, with D uncertain. CDR3 length: 14 amino acids. V shed 7 bases and J shed 1 base, with 13 bases lying between them. Germline CDR1 and CDR2: SQVTM and ANQGSEA. DNA for the CDR3: TGCAGCGCCAAGGCCGGAGAGAACACCGGGGAGCTGTTTTTT. Its protein is CSAKAGENTGELFF.

The chain recombines TRBV28 with TRBJ1-1; no definite D call. V dropped 5 bases and J dropped 0 bases, with 10 bases sitting between them. The CDR3 runs 14 residues. CDR1 is MDHEN, CDR2 SYDVKM, per germline. CDR3 region: CASSTRFVNTEAFF. The CDR3 nucleotides read TGTGCCAGCAGTACTAGGTTTGTGAACACTGAAGCTTTCTTT.

The V call is TRBV18, the J call TRBJ2-2; D perhaps matches TRBD1 (5 bases). The CDR3 has 15 amino acids. Germline V gene data show CDR1 as KGHSH and CDR2 as LQKENI. V lost 3 bases and J lost 8, with 16 bases in between. As DNA, the CDR3 is TGTGCCAGCTCACCCCGACAGATCGAGACGGGGGAGCTGTTTTTT. Its protein product is CASSPRQIETGELFF. Together with reference TRBV18 and TRBJ2-2, the CDR3 gives the full variable domain: NAGVMQNPRHLVRRRGQEARLRCSPMKGHSHVYWYRQLPEEGLKFMVYLQKENIIDESGMPKERFSAEFPKEGPSILRIQQVVRGDSAAYFCASSPRQIETGELFFGEGSRLTVL.

The chain's CDR3 is CATSRGGGGYTEAFF. DNA of the CDR3: TGTGCCACCAGCCGAGGGGGGGGCGGGTACACTGAAGCTTTCTTT. The V gene is TRBV15, the J gene TRBJ1-1; D is possibly TRBD1 (6 bases). This CDR3 region has 15 residues. The V and J ends lost 5 bases and 3 bases respectively, with 16 bases between them. CDR1 is LNHNV and CDR2 is YYDKDF in the germline V gene (reference sequence).

The chain couples TRBV28 to TRBJ2-2, with TRBD2 as a possible D gene (7 bases). The CDR3 consists of 17 residues. The ends were cut back, 2 bases at V and 4 bases at J, with 17 bases in the middle. Per germline, CDR1 MDHEN and CDR2 SYDVKM. Here the CDR3 reads CASSLGGASGSTGELFF. Written as DNA, the CDR3 is TGTGCCAGCAGTTTAGGGGGGGCTAGCGGATCCACCGGGGAGCTGTTTTTT. The full variable domain, rest sourced from reference TRBV28 and TRBJ2-2, is DVKVTQSSRYLVKRTGEKVFLECVQDMDHENMFWYRQDPGLGLRLIYFSYDVKMKEKGDIPEGYSVSREKKERFSLILESASTNQTSMYLCASSLGGASGSTGELFFGEGSRLTVL.

J is TRBJ2-1 and V is TRBV5-1, with TRBD2 matching 9 bases. Germline V lookup: CDR1 SGHRS, CDR2 YFSETQ. The CDR3 contains 18 residues. V was pared by 0 bases and J by 8 bases, with 15 bases of the junction left unmatched. CDR3 loop: CASSLVGSAGGPSDEQFF. CDR3 coding DNA: TGCGCCAGCAGCTTGGTGGGCTCTGCGGGAGGGCCCTCGGATGAGCAGTTCTTC.

This rearrangement joins TRBV18 to TRBJ1-3; 7 nucleotides align to TRBD1. The length of the CDR3 is 13 residues. CDR1 and CDR2 from the germline V gene are KGHSH and LQKENI. The J segment lost 4 bases and the V segment lost 5 bases, leaving 2 bases of the junction unmatched. This CDR3 reads CASSTGDGNTIYF. Written as DNA, the CDR3 is TGTGCCAGCTCAACAGGGGACGGAAACACCATATATTTT.

This chain connects TRBV5-4 to TRBJ1-1; possible D gene TRBD1, 5 bases. Trimming stripped 1 base from V and 1 base from J, with 8 bases between. The CDR3 sequence is 14 residues long. Germline CDR1 SGHNT, CDR2 YYREEE (reference sequence). CDR3 region: CASSLPQGNTEAFF. The CDR3 DNA reads as TGTGCCAGCAGCTTGCCCCAGGGGAACACTGAAGCTTTCTTT. Based on the CDR3 plus reference TRBV5-4 and TRBJ1-1, the full variable domain is ETGVTQSPTHLIKTRGQQVTLRCSSQSGHNTVSWYQQALGQGPQFIFQYYREEENGRGNFPPRFSGLQFPNYSSELNVNALELDDSALYLCASSLPQGNTEAFFGQGTRLTVV.